The present TCR beta chain was sequenced within a study of blood T cells in healthy people across ages. The study's findings and limits: Getting older went along with TCR beta diversity per million T cells dropping roughly linearly. In the absence of known donor CMV status, changes in expanded clonotypes were possibly confounded.

Concerning this clonotype itself: Its antigen is not identified.

There are 14 residues in the CDR3. Trimming at V came to 4 bases and at J to 5 bases, leaving 8 bases not matched to a gene. The V gene's germline CDR1 is SQVTM and CDR2 ANQGSEA. It was with a sample-barcoded 5' primer and a J-beta primer mix that a second PCR of roughly 7 to 12 cycles was run. TCRdb called the 5' RACE reads again in MiXCR, with one record for every CDR3 protein. Of about 1.4 million distinct CDR3 sequences in the sample, roughly 59% were seen once. This chain connects TRBV29-1 to TRBJ2-7; 10 bases are a match to TRBD1. This sequence originates from a man between 18 and 35 years old in good health. Sequencing was done on a sample of blood. The CDR3 sequence is CSVVGDRGFHEQYF. CDR3 sequence (DNA): TGCAGCGTTGTTGGGGACAGGGGCTTCCACGAGCAGTACTTC.